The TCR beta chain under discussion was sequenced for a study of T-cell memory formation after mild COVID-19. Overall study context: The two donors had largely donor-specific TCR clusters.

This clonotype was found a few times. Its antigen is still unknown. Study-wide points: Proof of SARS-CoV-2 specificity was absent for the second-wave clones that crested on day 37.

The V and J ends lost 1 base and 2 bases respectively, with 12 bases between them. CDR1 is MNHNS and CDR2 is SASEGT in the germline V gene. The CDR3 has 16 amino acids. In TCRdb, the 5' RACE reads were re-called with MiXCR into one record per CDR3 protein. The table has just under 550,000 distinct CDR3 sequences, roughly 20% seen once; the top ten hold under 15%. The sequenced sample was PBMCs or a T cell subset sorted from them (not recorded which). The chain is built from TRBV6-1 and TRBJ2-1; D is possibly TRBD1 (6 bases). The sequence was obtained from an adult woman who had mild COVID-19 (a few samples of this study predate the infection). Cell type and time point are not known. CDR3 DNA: TGTGCCAGCAGTGAAGAGGTCAGGGGAGCCTACAATGAGCAGTTCTTC. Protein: CASSEEVRGAYNEQFF.